The rows below give T cell receptor beta chains drawn from one sample of a study of beta chain features in type 1 diabetes. Sequenced by immunoSEQ multiplex PCR; TCRdb stores in-frame clones only, minus some. This sample has some 180,000 clones; about 13% occur once, and the top ten carry 0.5% to 0.75%. The sequenced sample consisted of central memory CD4+ T cells from blood. Receptor source: a woman aged 18-29 years in good health. CDR3s include the opening cysteine and the closing phenylalanine or tryptophan. The D gene is left open where the match is weak. Clone sizes are given selectively: once, few, many, or a class where the clone is expanded.

cdr3_aa: CASSAPGLAGANEQFF
cdr3_nt: TGTGCCAGCAGTGCTCCGGGACTAGCGGGAGCGAATGAGCAGTTCTTC
j_call: TRBJ2-1
v_call: TRBV28
clone_size: few
d_call: TRBD2
cdr3_length: 16

cdr3_aa: CASSGQGRYEQYF
cdr3_nt: TGTGCCAGCAGCGGACAGGGAAGATACGAGCAGTACTTC
j_call: TRBJ2-7
v_call: TRBV7-2
clone_size: -
d_call: TRBD1
cdr3_length: 13

cdr3_aa: CASSLTDTQYF
cdr3_nt: TGTGCCAGCAGTCTCACAGATACGCAGTATTTT
j_call: TRBJ2-3
v_call: TRBV27
clone_size: -
d_call: -
cdr3_length: 11

cdr3_aa: CAWSVEGAYAFF
cdr3_nt: TGTGCCTGGAGTGTCGAGGGGGCTTATGCTTTCTTT
j_call: TRBJ1-1
v_call: TRBV30
clone_size: few
d_call: TRBD1
cdr3_length: 12

cdr3_aa: CASSLTESLNEKLFF
cdr3_nt: TGTGCCAGCAGTCTAACAGAGAGCCTAAATGAAAAACTGTTTTTT
j_call: TRBJ1-4
v_call: TRBV27
clone_size: -
d_call: -
cdr3_length: 15

cdr3_aa: CASSSTANYGYTF
cdr3_nt: TGTGCCAGCAGCTCTACAGCTAACTATGGCTACACCTTC
j_call: TRBJ1-2
v_call: TRBV7-2
clone_size: -
d_call: -
cdr3_length: 13

cdr3_aa: CASWTGVTSYNEQFF
cdr3_nt: TGTGCCAGTTGGACAGGGGTTACCTCCTACAATGAGCAGTTCTTC
j_call: TRBJ2-1
v_call: TRBV27
clone_size: -
d_call: TRBD1
cdr3_length: 15

cdr3_aa: CASSLRQTYNEQFF
cdr3_nt: TGTGCCAGCAGCCTCCGACAGACATACAATGAGCAGTTCTTC
j_call: TRBJ2-1
v_call: TRBV14
clone_size: few
d_call: -
cdr3_length: 14

cdr3_aa: CSVSREANYGYTF
cdr3_nt: TGCAGCGTTTCGAGGGAAGCTAACTATGGCTACACCTTC
j_call: TRBJ1-2
v_call: TRBV29-1
clone_size: few
d_call: -
cdr3_length: 13

cdr3_aa: CASSGLAPETQYF
cdr3_nt: TGTGCCAGCAGTGGTTTAGCTCCAGAGACCCAGTACTTC
j_call: TRBJ2-5
v_call: TRBV25-1
clone_size: few
d_call: -
cdr3_length: 13

cdr3_aa: CAIRVTGRENTIYF
cdr3_nt: TGTGCCATCAGGGTTACAGGGCGAGAAAACACCATATATTTT
j_call: TRBJ1-3
v_call: TRBV10-3
clone_size: -
d_call: -
cdr3_length: 14

cdr3_aa: CASSLVGQRSTDTQYF
cdr3_nt: TGTGCCAGCAGCTTAGTTGGGCAGAGAAGCACAGATACGCAGTATTTT
j_call: TRBJ2-3
v_call: TRBV7-2
clone_size: few
d_call: -
cdr3_length: 16

cdr3_aa: CASRREGLPDTQYF
cdr3_nt: TGTGCCAGCAGGCGGGAGGGCCTCCCAGATACGCAGTATTTT
j_call: TRBJ2-3
v_call: TRBV6-1
clone_size: -
d_call: TRBD2
cdr3_length: 14

cdr3_aa: CASSLAGNYEQYF
cdr3_nt: TGCGCCAGCAGCCTAGCGGGAAACTACGAGCAGTACTTC
j_call: TRBJ2-7
v_call: TRBV4-3
clone_size: -
d_call: TRBD2
cdr3_length: 13

cdr3_aa: CASSRGGEQYF
cdr3_nt: TGTGCCAGCAGTAGGGGGGGAGAGCAGTACTTC
j_call: TRBJ2-7
v_call: TRBV6-6
clone_size: -
d_call: -
cdr3_length: 11

cdr3_aa: CSVTVFNEQFF
cdr3_nt: TGCAGCGTTACAGTCTTCAATGAGCAGTTCTTC
j_call: TRBJ2-1
v_call: TRBV29-1
clone_size: few
d_call: -
cdr3_length: 11

cdr3_aa: CATSRAGQGQGQPQHF
cdr3_nt: TGTGCCACCAGCAGGGCTGGACAGGGGCAGGGTCAGCCCCAGCATTTT
j_call: TRBJ1-5
v_call: TRBV15
clone_size: -
d_call: TRBD1
cdr3_length: 16

cdr3_aa: CSVTGTGWNEQYF
cdr3_nt: TGCAGCGTTACCGGGACAGGGTGGAACGAGCAGTACTTC
j_call: TRBJ2-7
v_call: TRBV29-1
clone_size: -
d_call: TRBD1
cdr3_length: 13

cdr3_aa: CASSPSGANVLTF
cdr3_nt: TGTGCCAGCAGTCCATCTGGGGCCAACGTCCTGACTTTC
j_call: TRBJ2-6
v_call: TRBV27
clone_size: -
d_call: -
cdr3_length: 13